Each of the 26 T cell receptor beta chains below was sequenced from the same sample in a study of T-cell memory formation after mild COVID-19. TCRdb reprocessed the 5' RACE reads with MiXCR, giving one entry per CDR3 protein. This table holds 30,000 to 35,000 distinct CDR3 sequences, roughly 7.2% found once. Sequencing was carried out using PBMCs or a T cell subset sorted from them (not recorded which). The receptors come from a man aged 18 to 29 who had mild COVID-19 (a few samples of this study predate the infection). Cell type and time point are not known.

At least ten counts were recorded for this clonotype. J is TRBJ2-2 and V is TRBV7-3; 9 nucleotides match TRBD2. Germline V gene data show CDR1 as SGHTA and CDR2 as FQGTGA. The V gene end was trimmed by 6 bases and the J gene end by 6 bases; junction bases not matched to a gene: 11. This CDR3 comprises 16 residues. The DNA for the CDR3 is TGTGCCAGCAGGCCACCGGGACTAGCTGTCGCCGGGGAGCTGTTTTTT. As protein: CASRPPGLAVAGELFF.

This clonotype was recorded only once. The V gene is TRBV20-1, the J gene TRBJ2-7; D is unresolved. Per germline, CDR1 DFQATT and CDR2 SNEGSKA (reference sequence). The V gene lost 1 base and the J gene lost 2 bases, with 3 bases spanning the gap. The CDR3 is 11 amino acids. The CDR3 DNA reads as TGCAGTGCTAGAGGGACCTACGAGCAGTACTTC. It codes for CSARGTYEQYF.

This clonotype was detected ten times or more. The J gene is TRBJ2-7, the V gene TRBV3-2; the table's D call, TRBD1, has no DNA check behind it. TRBV3-2 is designated a pseudogene. CDR3 length: 13 amino acids. The CDR3 nucleotides are TGTGCCAGCAGCCAAGATGGCAGGGGCGAGCAGTACGTC. As protein: CASSQDGRGEQYV.

This clonotype has a count of ten or more. CDR3 loop: CASSDWTSGGAKDEQFF. For the CDR3, the DNA is TGTGCCAGCAGCGACTGGACTAGCGGGGGGGCAAAAGATGAGCAGTTCTTC. This chain links TRBV11-2 with TRBJ2-1, with 15 bases fitting TRBD2. The CDR3 is 17 amino acids. The V gene end was trimmed by 5 bases and the J gene end by 8 bases; junction bases not matched to a gene: 10. The germline V gene encodes CDR1 SGHAT and CDR2 FQNNGV.

This clonotype was found many times. Mismatch with germline at one junction end may stem from a read error. This chain joins TRBV24-1 and TRBJ2-3; TRBD2 matches 12 bases. Germline CDR1 and CDR2: KGHDR and SFDVKD. This CDR3 spans 16 amino acids. In DNA form, the CDR3 reads TGTGCCACCAGTGGAAGAGGACTAGCGGGGAGAACAGATACGCAGTTT. Translation: CATSGRGLAGRTDTQF.

This chain connects TRBV18 to TRBJ2-3; weak D call: TRBD2 (5 bases). Germline CDR1 and CDR2: KGHSH and LQKENI. The CDR3 spans 15 residues. The V end lost 3 bases, the J end lost 2 bases, and 12 bases lay between the germline ends. This CDR3 is CASSPDYLSTDTQYF. The CDR3 DNA follows: TGTGCCAGCTCACCTGACTACCTATCCACAGATACGCAGTATTTT. The full variable domain, completed using reference TRBV18 and TRBJ2-3, is NAGVMQNPRHLVRRRGQEARLRCSPMKGHSHVYWYRQLPEEGLKFMVYLQKENIIDESGMPKERFSAEFPKEGPSILRIQQVVRGDSAAYFCASSPDYLSTDTQYFGPGTRLTVL.

This clonotype was counted at least ten times. V gene TRBV5-1 combines with J gene TRBJ2-4; possible D gene TRBD2, 6 bases. The V gene's germline CDR1 is SGHRS and CDR2 YFSETQ. Deletions cut 6 bases from V and 1 base from J, with 14 bases between. This CDR3 is built from 15 residues. The CDR3 region has the DNA TGCGCCAGCACCGACCCGGCGGGGGCCAAAAACATTCAGTACTTC. This gives the protein CASTDPAGAKNIQYF.

This clonotype was detected only once. This chain uses TRBV6-4 with TRBJ1-2; D may be TRBD1 (5 bases). This CDR3 has 15 amino acids. With 2 bases removed from V and 13 bases from J, the gap between germline ends came to 23 bases. The germline V gene has CDR1 MRHNA and CDR2 SNTAGT. The CDR3 region is CASSDLDSWDPSLTF. For the CDR3, the DNA is TGTGCCAGCAGTGACCTGGATAGTTGGGACCCAAGCCTCACCTTC.

Many counts were recorded for this clonotype. The rearrangement links TRBV4-2 to TRBJ2-5; D is possibly TRBD2 (6 bases). Trimming took 2 bases from V and 5 from J, leaving 12 bases between them. The CDR3 consists of 14 residues. Looked up from germline, CDR1 is LGHNA and CDR2 is YNFKEQ. CDR3 protein: CASSQTSHDETQYF. The CDR3 region has the DNA TGTGCCAGCAGCCAAACTAGCCATGATGAGACCCAGTACTTC.

This clonotype was counted many times. The chain couples TRBV6-6 to TRBJ2-7; 7 bases map to TRBD1. This CDR3 region has 15 residues. Germline loops: CDR1 MNHNY, CDR2 SVGAGI (reference sequence). The V segment lost 0 bases and the J segment 6 bases; nucleotides outside the gene matches: 8. CDR3 residues: CASSYSATGMGEQYV. DNA for the CDR3: TGTGCCAGCAGTTACTCCGCGACAGGGATGGGCGAGCAGTACGTC.

There are many counts of this clonotype. The chain has TRBV7-9 and TRBJ2-5; TRBD2 might be the D (6 bases). The length of the CDR3 is 17 residues. V lost 5 bases and J lost 1, with 20 bases in between. Per the germline V gene, CDR1 is SEHNR and CDR2 is FQNEAQ (reference sequence). DNA of the CDR3: TGTGCCAGCAGCGGGGGACTCCTACGGAGGGGCCAAGAGACCCAGTACTTC. Protein product: CASSGGLLRRGQETQYF.

J is TRBJ1-2 and V is TRBV29-1; the D is unclear. V lost 8 bases to trimming and J lost 7 bases, with 17 bases between them. The CDR3 has 12 amino acids. Looked up from germline, CDR1 is SQVTM and CDR2 is ANQGSEA. CDR3 DNA sequence: TGCAGCTCCGGGCCGGGGAGCGGTGGCTACACCTTC. Translating it yields CSSGPGSGGYTF.

This clonotype was counted ten times or more. The chain joins TRBV2 to TRBJ2-3; 9 bases line up with TRBD2. The trim removed 4 bases at V and 2 bases at J, leaving 4 bases unmatched. The germline V gene encodes CDR1 SNHLY and CDR2 FYNNEI. The CDR3 runs to 15 residues. For the CDR3, the DNA is TGTGCCAGCAGTGGGAGCGGGGGGCACACAGATACGCAGTATTTT. It codes for CASSGSGGHTDTQYF. Based on the CDR3 plus reference TRBV2 and TRBJ2-3, the full variable domain is EPEVTQTPSHQVTQMGQEVILRCVPISNHLYFYWYRQILGQKVEFLVSFYNNEISEKSEIFDDQFSVERPDGSNFTLKIRSTKLEDSAMYFCASSGSGGHTDTQYFGPGTRLTVL.

This clonotype was seen repeatedly, ten times or more. The rearrangement joins TRBV9 to TRBJ2-1; D is possibly TRBD1 (5 bases). Germline CDR1 reads SGDLS; CDR2 reads YYNGEE. Trimming took 7 bases from V and 7 from J, leaving 21 bases between them. The CDR3 is made up of 15 amino acids. The CDR3 sequence: CASAQGWQGSNEQFF. Written as DNA, the CDR3 is TGTGCCAGCGCCCAAGGATGGCAGGGTAGTAATGAGCAGTTCTTC. Supplemented by reference TRBV9 and TRBJ2-1, the full variable domain reads DSGVTQTPKHLITATGQRVTLRCSPRSGDLSVYWYQQSLDQGLQFLIQYYNGEERAKGNILERFSAQQFPDLHSELNLSSLELGDSALYFCASAQGWQGSNEQFFGPGTRLTVL.

This clonotype was detected only a few times. This chain connects TRBV2 to TRBJ1-5, with TRBD1 matching over 9 bases. Per the germline V gene, CDR1 is SNHLY and CDR2 is FYNNEI. The CDR3 length is 15 residues. Unmatched junction bases numbered 4, after V lost 2 bases and J lost 5 bases. This CDR3 reads CASSETGGADQPQHF. The CDR3 DNA sequence: TGTGCCAGCAGTGAAACAGGGGGCGCAGATCAGCCCCAGCATTTT. The full variable domain, its missing parts supplied by reference TRBV2 and TRBJ1-5, is EPEVTQTPSHQVTQMGQEVILRCVPISNHLYFYWYRQILGQKVEFLVSFYNNEISEKSEIFDDQFSVERPDGSNFTLKIRSTKLEDSAMYFCASSETGGADQPQHFGDGTRLSIL.

This clonotype was observed many times. The chain recombines TRBV10-3 with TRBJ1-5; 11 nucleotides align to TRBD1. Germline lookup yields CDR1 ENHRY and CDR2 SYGVKD. This CDR3 comprises 15 residues. V dropped 2 bases and J dropped 6; count of bases not matched to a gene: 3. The CDR3 spells CAISERGQGGQPQHF. In nucleotides, the CDR3 is TGTGCCATCAGTGAGCGGGGACAGGGGGGTCAGCCCCAGCATTTT.

This clonotype was counted ten times or more. The chain combines TRBV5-1 with TRBJ1-1, with TRBD1 as a possible D gene (5 bases). CDR1 is SGHRS and CDR2 is YFSETQ in the germline V gene. The CDR3 length is 15 residues. V was trimmed by 0 bases and J by 1 base, leaving 10 bases between them. The CDR3 DNA follows: TGCGCCAGCAGCTTGGCGATCGGGGCGAACACTGAAGCTTTCTTT. This codes for CASSLAIGANTEAFF.

This clonotype came up many times. The chain employs TRBV7-2 and TRBJ2-2; perhaps D is TRBD1 or TRBD2 (5 bases each). In germline, CDR1 is SGHTA, CDR2 FQGNSA. V dropped 4 bases and J dropped 4 bases, with 10 bases sitting between them. The length of the CDR3 is 14 residues. The chain's CDR3 is CASSWDRFTGELFF. The DNA for the CDR3 is TGTGCCAGCAGCTGGGACCGGTTCACCGGGGAGCTGTTTTTT. Full variable domain (remainder filled in from reference TRBV7-2 and TRBJ2-2): GAGVSQSPSNKVTEKGKDVELRCDPISGHTALYWYRQSLGQGLEFLIYFQGNSAPDKSGLPSDRFSAERTGGSVSTLTIQRTQQEDSAVYLCASSWDRFTGELFFGEGSRLTVL.

This clonotype was seen at least ten times. This chain uses TRBV5-8 with TRBJ2-1; D ambiguous. V lost 0 bases and J 3 bases, leaving 4 bases between the germline ends. Per the germline V gene, CDR1 is SGHTS and CDR2 is YDEGEE. The CDR3 runs 13 residues. CDR3 residues: CASSLEIYNEQFF. The DNA of the CDR3 is TGTGCCAGCAGCTTGGAGATCTACAATGAGCAGTTCTTC. Using reference TRBV5-8 and TRBJ2-1 for the parts outside the CDR3, the full variable domain is EAGVTQSPTHLIKTRGQQATLRCSPISGHTSVYWYQQALGLGLQFLLWYDEGEERNRGNFPPRFSGRQFPNYSSELNVNALELEDSALYLCASSLEIYNEQFFGPGTRLTVL.

At least ten counts were recorded for this clonotype. This chain links TRBV7-2 with TRBJ2-4; 8 bases line up with TRBD2. V was pared by 5 bases and J by 0 bases, with 9 bases of the junction left unmatched. Germline values: CDR1 SGHTA, CDR2 FQGNSA. This CDR3 is built from 17 residues. This chain's CDR3 is CASSPGGAGAAKNIQYF. CDR3 in DNA: TGTGCCAGCAGCCCGGGAGGGGCGGGGGCAGCCAAAAACATTCAGTACTTC.

This clonotype was observed a handful of times. The rearrangement joins TRBV19 to TRBJ1-2, with TRBD1 matching 7 bases. The trim removed 5 bases at V and 7 bases at J, leaving 10 bases unmatched. The CDR3 is 14 amino acids. CDR1 is LNHDA and CDR2 is SQIVND in the germline V gene (reference sequence). This chain's CDR3 is CASSVTGSPPGYTF. As DNA, the CDR3 is TGTGCCAGTAGTGTGACAGGGAGTCCTCCTGGCTACACCTTC.

In its sample, this clonotype was seen many times. The J gene is TRBJ2-1, the V gene TRBV20-1; 8 nucleotides match TRBD2. J gave up 8 bases and V 4 bases, and 10 bases lay outside the gene matches. The CDR3 is made up of 14 amino acids. The germline V gene encodes CDR1 DFQATT and CDR2 SNEGSKA (reference sequence). Written as DNA, the CDR3 is TGCAGTGCTAATCCGGGGGGGCCGGTCGATGAGCAGTTCTTC. Residues: CSANPGGPVDEQFF.

This clonotype came up a few times. The chain couples TRBV12-3 or TRBV12-4 to TRBJ2-5; D is unresolved. The CDR3 spans 13 residues. V lost 3 bases and J lost 1, with 6 bases in between. CDR3: CASSFNLQETQYF. CDR3 DNA: TGTGCCAGCAGTTTTAACCTCCAAGAGACCCAGTACTTC.

This clonotype was observed at least ten times. This chain connects TRBV4-3 to TRBJ2-7; D possibly matches TRBD1 or TRBD2 (5 bases each). With 3 bases removed from V and 4 bases from J, the gap between germline ends came to 10 bases. In germline, CDR1 is LGHNA, CDR2 YSLEER. This CDR3 contains 13 residues. The DNA of the CDR3 is TGCGCCAGCAGCCACGGGGCCGGATACGAGCAGTACTTC. Amino acids: CASSHGAGYEQYF.

This clonotype has at least ten counts. This chain uses TRBV5-1 with TRBJ2-3, with D perhaps TRBD2 (7 bases). The ends were cut back, 4 bases at V and 4 bases at J, with 13 bases in the middle. The CDR3 extends over 14 amino acids. Germline values: CDR1 SGHRS, CDR2 YFSETQ. The CDR3 sequence: CASSMGGPADTQYF. The CDR3 nucleotides read TGCGCCAGCAGCATGGGGGGGCCGGCAGATACGCAGTATTTT.

In this sample, this clonotype turned up many times. The genes are TRBV5-1 and TRBJ2-5; 9 nucleotides align to TRBD1. The junction had 9 bases not matched to a gene; V was cut back by 5 bases and J by 4 bases. The CDR3 runs to 15 residues. Germline CDR1 and CDR2: SGHRS and YFSETQ. The chain's CDR3 is CASRAYRGHGETQYF. CDR3 DNA: TGCGCCAGCAGGGCATACAGGGGGCATGGAGAGACCCAGTACTTC.